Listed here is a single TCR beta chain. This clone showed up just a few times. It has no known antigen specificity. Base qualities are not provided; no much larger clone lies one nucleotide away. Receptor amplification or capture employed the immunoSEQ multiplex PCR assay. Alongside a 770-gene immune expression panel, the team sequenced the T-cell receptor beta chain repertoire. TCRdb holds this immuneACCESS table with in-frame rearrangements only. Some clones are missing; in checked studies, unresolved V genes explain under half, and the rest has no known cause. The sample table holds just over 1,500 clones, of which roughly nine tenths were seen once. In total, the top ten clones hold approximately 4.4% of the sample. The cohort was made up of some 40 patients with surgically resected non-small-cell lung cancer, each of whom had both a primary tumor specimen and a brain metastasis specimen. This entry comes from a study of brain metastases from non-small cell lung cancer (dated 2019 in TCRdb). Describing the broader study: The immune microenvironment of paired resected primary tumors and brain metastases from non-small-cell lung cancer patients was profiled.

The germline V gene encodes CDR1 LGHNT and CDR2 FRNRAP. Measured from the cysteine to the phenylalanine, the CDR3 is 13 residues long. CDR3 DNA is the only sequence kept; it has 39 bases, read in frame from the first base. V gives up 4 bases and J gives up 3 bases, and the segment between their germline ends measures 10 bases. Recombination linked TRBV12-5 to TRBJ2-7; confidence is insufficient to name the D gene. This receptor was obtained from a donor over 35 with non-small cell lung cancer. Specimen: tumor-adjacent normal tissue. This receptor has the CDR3 CASGSGGGYEQYF. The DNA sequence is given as TGTGCTAGTGGTTCCGGCGGCGGCTACGAGCAGTACTTC.